The rows below give T cell receptor beta chains drawn from one sample of a study of blood T cell repertoires in COVID-19. This table comes from immunoSEQ multiplex PCR, and its TCRdb copy is limited to in-frame clones, with some not included. The table includes approximately 69,000 clones, around 70% detected once. Sequencing was carried out using peripheral blood. Source of these receptors: a man between 60 and 70 years old with acute or convalescent COVID-19. Both conserved end residues are part of each CDR3. The order of the fields is V gene, D gene, clone size, J gene, CDR3 protein, CDR3 DNA. A D gene is named only where the DNA matches it firmly. The listing skips clone size in some rows; elsewhere it reads once, few, many or a size class.

V gene: TRBV11-3
D gene: .
clone size: .
J gene: TRBJ2-1
CDR3 protein: CASSLEGRGDNEQFF
CDR3 DNA: TGTGCCAGCAGCTTAGAGGGCAGGGGGGACAATGAGCAGTTCTTC

V gene: TRBV2
D gene: .
clone size: .
J gene: TRBJ2-7
CDR3 protein: CASRGLYEQYF
CDR3 DNA: TGTGCCAGCAGGGGACTGTACGAGCAGTACTTC

V gene: TRBV12-5
D gene: .
clone size: .
J gene: TRBJ2-5
CDR3 protein: CASGPGLQETQYF
CDR3 DNA: TGTGCTAGTGGACCGGGACTTCAAGAGACCCAGTACTTC

V gene: TRBV6-5
D gene: .
clone size: .
J gene: TRBJ1-1
CDR3 protein: CASRTSSDLEAFF
CDR3 DNA: TGTGCCAGCAGAACCAGCAGCGACCTTGAAGCTTTCTTT

V gene: TRBV6-1
D gene: .
clone size: .
J gene: TRBJ2-5
CDR3 protein: CASRERSGSGAGETQYF
CDR3 DNA: TGTGCCAGCAGAGAACGGTCTGGGTCAGGGGCAGGGGAGACCCAGTACTTC

V gene: TRBV19
D gene: .
clone size: .
J gene: TRBJ2-6
CDR3 protein: CASSIQSGANVLTF
CDR3 DNA: TGTGCCAGTAGTATACAGTCTGGGGCCAACGTCCTGACTTTC

V gene: TRBV29-1
D gene: TRBD1
clone size: .
J gene: TRBJ1-2
CDR3 protein: CSVGPGTGDGYTF
CDR3 DNA: TGCAGCGTTGGGCCCGGGACAGGGGATGGCTACACCTTC

V gene: TRBV9
D gene: .
clone size: once
J gene: TRBJ1-5
CDR3 protein: CASSLSGFSNQPQHF
CDR3 DNA: TGTGCCAGCAGCCTATCGGGGTTTAGCAATCAGCCCCAGCATTTT

V gene: TRBV2
D gene: .
clone size: few
J gene: TRBJ1-2
CDR3 protein: CASSEKAGRRDGYTF
CDR3 DNA: TGTGCCAGCAGTGAAAAGGCAGGAAGGAGGGACGGCTACACCTTC

V gene: TRBV7-3
D gene: .
clone size: .
J gene: TRBJ2-1
CDR3 protein: CASSLLGAHNEQFF
CDR3 DNA: TGTGCCAGCAGCTTACTAGGTGCCCACAATGAGCAGTTCTTC

V gene: TRBV7-9
D gene: .
clone size: .
J gene: TRBJ1-2
CDR3 protein: CASSLGTANYGYTF
CDR3 DNA: TGTGCCAGCAGCTTAGGGACAGCAAACTATGGCTACACCTTC

V gene: TRBV6-1
D gene: .
clone size: .
J gene: TRBJ1-5
CDR3 protein: CASSEFRDQPQHF
CDR3 DNA: TGTGCCAGCAGTGAATTTCGGGATCAGCCCCAGCATTTT

V gene: TRBV5-1
D gene: TRBD1
clone size: .
J gene: TRBJ1-4
CDR3 protein: CASSTSTGGREKLFF
CDR3 DNA: TGCGCCAGCAGCACGTCAACAGGGGGCCGTGAAAAACTGTTTTTT

V gene: TRBV2
D gene: TRBD1
clone size: .
J gene: TRBJ1-4
CDR3 protein: CASSVPGQWEKLFF
CDR3 DNA: TGTGCCAGCAGTGTTCCGGGACAGTGGGAAAAACTGTTTTTT

V gene: TRBV5-6
D gene: .
clone size: .
J gene: TRBJ1-2
CDR3 protein: CASTPSRSDYGYTF
CDR3 DNA: TGTGCCAGCACCCCCTCTAGGTCAGACTATGGCTACACCTTC

V gene: TRBV9
D gene: TRBD1
clone size: once
J gene: TRBJ1-2
CDR3 protein: CASSAPGTGENYGYTF
CDR3 DNA: TGTGCCAGCAGCGCCCCCGGAACAGGGGAAAACTATGGCTACACCTTC

V gene: TRBV7-8
D gene: TRBD1
clone size: .
J gene: TRBJ1-5
CDR3 protein: CASSSGTGRDQPQHF
CDR3 DNA: TGTGCCAGCAGCTCCGGGACAGGGAGGGATCAGCCCCAGCATTTT

V gene: TRBV7-2
D gene: .
clone size: .
J gene: TRBJ2-5
CDR3 protein: CASSPGTFPETQYF
CDR3 DNA: TGTGCCAGCAGCCCTGGGACTTTCCCAGAGACCCAGTACTTC

V gene: TRBV5-4
D gene: .
clone size: many
J gene: TRBJ1-1
CDR3 protein: CASSLDLEGDTEAFF
CDR3 DNA: TGTGCCAGCAGCTTGGATCTTGAAGGGGATACTGAAGCTTTCTTT

V gene: TRBV2
D gene: .
clone size: .
J gene: TRBJ2-1
CDR3 protein: CASSEAPARDPYNEQFF
CDR3 DNA: TGTGCCAGCAGTGAAGCCCCGGCTAGAGATCCCTACAATGAGCAGTTCTTC

V gene: TRBV5-5
D gene: TRBD1
clone size: .
J gene: TRBJ2-5
CDR3 protein: CASNRPGQAQYF
CDR3 DNA: TGTGCCAGCAACCGGCCGGGACAGGCCCAGTACTTC

V gene: TRBV30
D gene: .
clone size: few
J gene: TRBJ1-4
CDR3 protein: CACSGEEDEKLFF
CDR3 DNA: TGTGCCTGCTCAGGGGAAGAGGATGAAAAACTGTTTTTT

V gene: TRBV9
D gene: TRBD1
clone size: .
J gene: TRBJ1-2
CDR3 protein: CASSPTPQGVKGYTF
CDR3 DNA: TGTGCCAGCAGCCCCACCCCACAGGGGGTGAAGGGCTACACCTTC

V gene: TRBV28
D gene: TRBD1
clone size: .
J gene: TRBJ2-7
CDR3 protein: CASSLWGGQGINEQYF
CDR3 DNA: TGTGCCAGCAGTTTATGGGGGGGACAGGGCATCAACGAGCAGTACTTC

V gene: TRBV5-1
D gene: TRBD2
clone size: .
J gene: TRBJ2-1
CDR3 protein: CASSFAGLVSEQFF
CDR3 DNA: TGCGCCAGCAGCTTTGCGGGACTAGTCAGTGAGCAGTTCTTC

V gene: TRBV30
D gene: .
clone size: .
J gene: TRBJ1-5
CDR3 protein: CAWSEKKRGSNQPQHF
CDR3 DNA: TGTGCCTGGAGTGAAAAAAAAAGGGGGAGCAATCAGCCCCAGCATTTT

V gene: TRBV7-8
D gene: .
clone size: .
J gene: TRBJ2-2
CDR3 protein: CASSSWGGDRELFF
CDR3 DNA: TGTGCCAGCAGCTCCTGGGGGGGGGACAGGGAGCTGTTTTTT

V gene: TRBV28
D gene: .
clone size: .
J gene: TRBJ2-7
CDR3 protein: CASRQQEQGLLEQYF
CDR3 DNA: TGTGCCAGCAGACAACAGGAACAGGGTCTGTTAGAGCAGTACTTC

V gene: TRBV10-3
D gene: .
clone size: .
J gene: TRBJ2-3
CDR3 protein: CAITTGVTDTQYF
CDR3 DNA: TGTGCCATCACGACGGGAGTCACAGATACGCAGTATTTT

V gene: TRBV6-5
D gene: .
clone size: .
J gene: TRBJ1-2
CDR3 protein: CASTREGRANYGYTF
CDR3 DNA: TGTGCCAGCACACGGGAGGGCAGGGCTAACTATGGCTACACCTTC

V gene: TRBV4-1
D gene: TRBD1
clone size: .
J gene: TRBJ1-5
CDR3 protein: CASSQGLQGDHQPQHF
CDR3 DNA: TGCGCCAGCAGCCAAGGGTTACAGGGGGACCATCAGCCCCAGCATTTT

V gene: TRBV28
D gene: .
clone size: .
J gene: TRBJ2-5
CDR3 protein: CASSPPGSALQETQYF
CDR3 DNA: TGTGCCAGCAGTCCCCCGGGATCGGCCCTACAAGAGACCCAGTACTTC

V gene: TRBV7-3
D gene: TRBD2
clone size: .
J gene: TRBJ2-7
CDR3 protein: CTSSLSASGRTLSYEQYF
CDR3 DNA: TGTACCAGCAGCTTATCGGCTAGCGGGAGGACCCTTTCCTACGAGCAGTACTTC

V gene: TRBV12-5
D gene: .
clone size: few
J gene: TRBJ2-3
CDR3 protein: CASGLVLDGSATADTQYF
CDR3 DNA: TGTGCTAGTGGTTTGGTACTGGACGGGAGCGCTACCGCAGATACGCAGTATTTT

V gene: TRBV12-3/TRBV12-4
D gene: TRBD1
clone size: .
J gene: TRBJ2-7
CDR3 protein: CASKGQVTYEQYF
CDR3 DNA: TGTGCCAGCAAGGGACAGGTCACCTACGAGCAGTACTTC

V gene: TRBV5-1
D gene: .
clone size: .
J gene: TRBJ1-6
CDR3 protein: CASSFRDQGSPLHF
CDR3 DNA: TGCGCCAGCAGCTTCCGGGACCAGGGGTCACCCCTCCACTTT

V gene: TRBV21-1
D gene: .
clone size: .
J gene: TRBJ2-1
CDR3 protein: CASSKKGGVFYNEQFF
CDR3 DNA: TGTGCCAGCAGCAAAAAAGGAGGGGTCTTCTACAATGAGCAGTTCTTC

V gene: TRBV5-1
D gene: .
clone size: .
J gene: TRBJ1-4
CDR3 protein: CASAQSQGTNEKLFF
CDR3 DNA: TGCGCCAGCGCCCAGTCACAGGGAACTAATGAAAAACTGTTTTTT

V gene: TRBV6-5
D gene: TRBD2
clone size: .
J gene: TRBJ2-1
CDR3 protein: CASTIGTSGGIEQFF
CDR3 DNA: TGTGCCAGCACCATAGGGACTAGCGGGGGTATCGAGCAGTTCTTC

V gene: TRBV6-5
D gene: TRBD2
clone size: .
J gene: TRBJ2-2
CDR3 protein: CASSKTSGAPGELFF
CDR3 DNA: TGTGCCAGCAGTAAGACTAGCGGGGCCCCCGGGGAGCTGTTTTTT